These T cell receptor beta chains were read from a single sample in a study of T cell repertoires in cytomegalovirus infection. TCRdb re-derived calls from the reads in MiXCR, one entry per CDR3 protein. The sample lists roughly 230,000 distinct CDR3 sequences; approximately 13% were seen once. The specimen sequenced was PBMCs. The receptors originated from a human donor in good health (CMV status not recorded). Some clones in this sample may be carry-over from other donors' samples. Both conserved end residues are part of each CDR3. D genes are given only for firm matches. The size of a clone is reported for some rows only, either as once, few or many, or as a class for expanded clones.

j_call: TRBJ2-2
d_call: .
v_call: TRBV12-3/TRBV12-4
clone_size: many
cdr3_aa: CASSLQGWGTGELFF
cdr3_nt: TGTGCCAGCAGTTTGCAGGGTTGGGGCACCGGGGAGCTGTTTTTT

j_call: TRBJ2-1
d_call: TRBD2
v_call: TRBV20-1
clone_size: .
cdr3_aa: CSARAGNLAGGYGEQFF
cdr3_nt: TGCAGTGCTAGAGCGGGAAACCTAGCGGGAGGGTACGGGGAGCAGTTCTTC

j_call: TRBJ1-2
d_call: .
v_call: TRBV6-4
clone_size: .
cdr3_aa: CASSDSGDTFYGYTF
cdr3_nt: TGTGCCAGCAGTGACTCTGGGGACACGTTCTATGGCTACACCTTC

j_call: TRBJ2-2
d_call: .
v_call: TRBV7-2
clone_size: many
cdr3_aa: CASSPLGGDTGELFF
cdr3_nt: TGTGCCAGCAGCCCCTTAGGCGGAGACACCGGGGAGCTGTTTTTT

j_call: TRBJ2-3
d_call: TRBD2
v_call: TRBV24-1
clone_size: many
cdr3_aa: CATSSSGSSTDTQYF
cdr3_nt: TGTGCCACCAGTTCTAGCGGGTCTAGCACAGATACGCAGTATTTT

j_call: TRBJ2-5
d_call: .
v_call: TRBV7-9
clone_size: many
cdr3_aa: CASSSPPGARETQYF
cdr3_nt: TGTGCCAGCAGCTCCCCCCCGGGGGCGCGAGAGACCCAGTACTTC

j_call: TRBJ2-6
d_call: .
v_call: TRBV6-2/TRBV6-3
clone_size: .
cdr3_aa: CASSPYPDGSGANVLTF
cdr3_nt: TGTGCCAGCAGCCCCTATCCGGACGGCTCTGGGGCCAACGTCCTGACTTTC

j_call: TRBJ1-2
d_call: .
v_call: TRBV7-2
clone_size: many
cdr3_aa: CASTPRAQAFNYGYTF
cdr3_nt: TGTGCCAGCACCCCCCGGGCCCAAGCCTTTAACTATGGCTACACCTTC

j_call: TRBJ2-2
d_call: .
v_call: TRBV6-6
clone_size: .
cdr3_aa: CASTVLTALNTGELFF
cdr3_nt: TGTGCCAGCACTGTATTGACAGCACTGAACACCGGGGAGCTGTTTTTT

j_call: TRBJ2-1
d_call: .
v_call: TRBV15
clone_size: many
cdr3_aa: CATGGGYNEQFF
cdr3_nt: TGTGCCACCGGGGGAGGATACAATGAGCAGTTCTTC

j_call: TRBJ2-5
d_call: TRBD1
v_call: TRBV7-2
clone_size: many
cdr3_aa: CASSDRQGPQETQYF
cdr3_nt: TGTGCCAGCAGCGACCGACAGGGGCCCCAAGAGACCCAGTACTTC

j_call: TRBJ2-1
d_call: TRBD1
v_call: TRBV7-8
clone_size: many
cdr3_aa: CASSPGTGGYYNEQFF
cdr3_nt: TGTGCCAGCAGCCCGGGGACAGGGGGATACTACAATGAGCAGTTCTTC

j_call: TRBJ2-3
d_call: .
v_call: TRBV7-2
clone_size: many
cdr3_aa: CASSSQLLGTDTQYF
cdr3_nt: TGTGCCAGCAGCTCTCAATTACTCGGCACAGATACGCAGTATTTT

j_call: TRBJ1-2
d_call: .
v_call: TRBV28
clone_size: .
cdr3_aa: CASSLARRQNYGYTF
cdr3_nt: TGTGCCAGCAGTCTGGCCCGGAGGCAGAACTATGGCTACACCTTC

j_call: TRBJ1-2
d_call: TRBD1
v_call: TRBV20-1
clone_size: .
cdr3_aa: CSARAGGANYGYTF
cdr3_nt: TGCAGTGCTAGAGCAGGGGGAGCTAACTATGGCTACACCTTC

j_call: TRBJ1-4
d_call: .
v_call: TRBV7-2
clone_size: many
cdr3_aa: CASSPLGARNVEKLFF
cdr3_nt: TGTGCCAGCAGCCCCCTAGGGGCTCGGAACGTTGAAAAACTGTTTTTT

j_call: TRBJ2-7
d_call: .
v_call: TRBV7-2
clone_size: many
cdr3_aa: CASSLRTRMQHEQYF
cdr3_nt: TGTGCCAGCAGCTTACGAACTAGGATGCAACACGAGCAGTACTTC

j_call: TRBJ1-2
d_call: TRBD1
v_call: TRBV28
clone_size: .
cdr3_aa: CASYQGAIYTF
cdr3_nt: TGTGCCAGCTACCAGGGGGCTATCTACACCTTC

j_call: TRBJ1-2
d_call: .
v_call: TRBV7-9
clone_size: many
cdr3_aa: CASSLASGVGGYTF
cdr3_nt: TGTGCCAGCAGCTTAGCGAGTGGAGTGGGAGGCTACACCTTC

j_call: TRBJ2-2
d_call: .
v_call: TRBV12-5
clone_size: many
cdr3_aa: CASGLVLEGPTELFF
cdr3_nt: TGTGCTAGTGGTTTGGTACTTGAGGGGCCGACCGAGCTGTTTTTT

j_call: TRBJ2-1
d_call: .
v_call: TRBV19
clone_size: many
cdr3_aa: CASSIGWGVAYNEQFF
cdr3_nt: TGTGCCAGTAGTATCGGTTGGGGAGTGGCCTACAATGAGCAGTTCTTC

j_call: TRBJ2-7
d_call: .
v_call: TRBV11-3
clone_size: many
cdr3_aa: CASSLGQRFNYEQYF
cdr3_nt: TGTGCCAGCAGCTTAGGGCAGCGGTTCAACTACGAGCAGTACTTC

j_call: TRBJ1-5
d_call: .
v_call: TRBV20-1
clone_size: .
cdr3_aa: CSALASGGPQHF
cdr3_nt: TGCAGTGCCCTCGCCTCGGGGGGGCCCCAGCATTTT

j_call: TRBJ2-1
d_call: .
v_call: TRBV14
clone_size: few
cdr3_aa: CASSQIKIQGSPYNEQFF
cdr3_nt: TGTGCCAGCAGCCAAATAAAGATACAGGGTAGCCCCTACAATGAGCAGTTCTTC

j_call: TRBJ2-5
d_call: .
v_call: TRBV7-9
clone_size: .
cdr3_aa: CASSLGGGVAQQETQYF
cdr3_nt: TGTGCCAGCAGCTTAGGAGGAGGGGTCGCCCAGCAAGAGACCCAGTACTTC

j_call: TRBJ1-2
d_call: .
v_call: TRBV28
clone_size: many
cdr3_aa: CASSLGGGPNYGYTF
cdr3_nt: TGTGCCAGCAGTTTGGGTGGGGGGCCCAACTATGGCTACACCTTC

j_call: TRBJ1-1
d_call: .
v_call: TRBV6-2/TRBV6-3
clone_size: .
cdr3_aa: CASSIWGTEAFF
cdr3_nt: TGTGCCAGCAGTATTTGGGGCACTGAAGCTTTCTTT

j_call: TRBJ1-2
d_call: .
v_call: TRBV20-1
clone_size: many
cdr3_aa: CSASPRRGNEYGYTF
cdr3_nt: TGCAGTGCTAGCCCGAGACGGGGTAATGAGTATGGCTACACCTTC

j_call: TRBJ1-1
d_call: .
v_call: TRBV19
clone_size: many
cdr3_aa: CASSRSGAEAFF
cdr3_nt: TGTGCCAGTAGTCGGAGCGGGGCCGAAGCTTTCTTT

j_call: TRBJ1-5
d_call: .
v_call: TRBV6-2/TRBV6-3
clone_size: .
cdr3_aa: CASSTPGRVKPQHF
cdr3_nt: TGTGCCAGCAGTACCCCGGGACGGGTAAAGCCCCAGCATTTT

j_call: TRBJ2-1
d_call: TRBD2
v_call: TRBV3-1
clone_size: .
cdr3_aa: CASKASGSYNEQFF
cdr3_nt: TGTGCCAGTAAGGCTAGCGGCTCCTACAATGAGCAGTTCTTC

j_call: TRBJ2-3
d_call: .
v_call: TRBV30
clone_size: .
cdr3_aa: CAWSSGNTDTQYF
cdr3_nt: TGTGCCTGGAGTTCGGGGAATACAGATACGCAGTATTTT